These 4 T cell receptor beta chains originate from one sample sequenced in a study of shared clonotypes between healthy human individuals. Clones were sequenced by immunoSEQ multiplex PCR, and TCRdb holds only the in-frame ones, with some missing. The table shows millions of clones, with roughly 96% occurring only once. The source material was naive CD4+ T cells sorted from blood. Subset here: CD45RA+ positively selected. The receptors come from a man between 18 and 35 years old in good health.

The chain employs TRBV9 and TRBJ1-1; maybe TRBD1 (6 bases). In germline, CDR1 is SGDLS, CDR2 YYNGEE. V shed 4 bases and J shed 11 bases, with 18 bases lying between them. The CDR3 runs 13 residues. CDR3 DNA sequence: TGTGCCAGCAGCTCCGAGGGGGTGACCCCGGCTTTCTTT. Its translation: CASSSEGVTPAFF.

The V call is TRBV7-9, the J call TRBJ2-1, with 14 bases that match TRBD2. CDR3 length equals 17 residues. J gave up 7 bases and V 5 bases, and 10 bases lay outside the gene matches. The germline V gene has CDR1 SEHNR and CDR2 FQNEAQ (reference sequence). Here the CDR3 reads CASSRWTGTSGGNEQFF. DNA of the CDR3: TGTGCCAGCAGCCGATGGACGGGGACTAGCGGGGGAAATGAGCAGTTCTTC.

V and J are TRBV28 and TRBJ1-4; D remains ambiguous. The CDR3 has 16 residues. Germline V gene lookup returns CDR1 MDHEN and CDR2 SYDVKM. V was pared by 4 bases and J by 4 bases, with 16 bases between. CDR3 sequence: CASSSMESPYNEKLFF. CDR3 nucleotides: TGTGCCAGCAGTTCTATGGAAAGCCCCTATAATGAAAAACTGTTTTTT.

This clone has just one count. A much larger clone lies a single base off, so this may be a read error. CDR3 coding DNA: TGTGCCAGCAGTGTCACAGAGAACACTGAAGCTTTCTTT. Its protein is CASSVTENTEAFF. The chain recombines TRBV6-6 with TRBJ1-1; no clear D gene. V shed 5 bases and J shed 1 base, with 8 bases lying between them. The germline gives CDR1 MNHNY, CDR2 SVGAGI (reference sequence). The CDR3 covers 13 residues.